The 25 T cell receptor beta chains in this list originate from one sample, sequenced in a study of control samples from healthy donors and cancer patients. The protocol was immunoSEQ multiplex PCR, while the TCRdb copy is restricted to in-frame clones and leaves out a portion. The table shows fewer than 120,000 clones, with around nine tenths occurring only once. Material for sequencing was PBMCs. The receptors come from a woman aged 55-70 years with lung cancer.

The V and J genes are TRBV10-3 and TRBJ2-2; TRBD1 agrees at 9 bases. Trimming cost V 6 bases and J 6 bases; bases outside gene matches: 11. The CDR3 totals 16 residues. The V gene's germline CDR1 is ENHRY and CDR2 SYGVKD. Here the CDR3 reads CAISTRDRDISGELFF. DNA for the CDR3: TGTGCCATCAGCACTAGGGACAGGGATATATCCGGGGAGCTGTTTTTT.

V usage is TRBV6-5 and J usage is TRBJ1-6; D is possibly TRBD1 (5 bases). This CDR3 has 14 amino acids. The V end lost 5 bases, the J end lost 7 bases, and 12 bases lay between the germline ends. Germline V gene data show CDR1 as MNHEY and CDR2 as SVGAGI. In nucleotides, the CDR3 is TGTGCCAGCAGTCCGGGACCATCAAATTCACCCCTCCACTTT. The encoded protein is CASSPGPSNSPLHF.

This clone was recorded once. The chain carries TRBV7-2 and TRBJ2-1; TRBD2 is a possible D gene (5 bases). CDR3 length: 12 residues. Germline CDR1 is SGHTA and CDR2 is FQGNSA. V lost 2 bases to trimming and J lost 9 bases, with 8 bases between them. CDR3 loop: CASSLSSFEQFF. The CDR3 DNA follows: TGTGCCAGCAGCTTATCTAGCTTTGAGCAGTTCTTC.

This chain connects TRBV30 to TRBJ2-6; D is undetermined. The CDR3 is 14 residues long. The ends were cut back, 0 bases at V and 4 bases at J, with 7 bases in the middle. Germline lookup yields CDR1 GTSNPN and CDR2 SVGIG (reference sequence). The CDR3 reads CAWSVRQGANVLTF. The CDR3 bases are TGTGCCTGGAGTGTACGCCAGGGGGCCAACGTCCTGACTTTC.

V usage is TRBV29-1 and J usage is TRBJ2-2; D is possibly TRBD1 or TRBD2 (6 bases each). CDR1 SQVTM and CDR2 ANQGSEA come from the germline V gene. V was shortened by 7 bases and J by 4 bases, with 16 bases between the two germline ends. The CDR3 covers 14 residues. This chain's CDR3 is CSGGPLASTGELFF. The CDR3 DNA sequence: TGCAGCGGGGGGCCTCTAGCGAGCACCGGGGAGCTGTTTTTT.

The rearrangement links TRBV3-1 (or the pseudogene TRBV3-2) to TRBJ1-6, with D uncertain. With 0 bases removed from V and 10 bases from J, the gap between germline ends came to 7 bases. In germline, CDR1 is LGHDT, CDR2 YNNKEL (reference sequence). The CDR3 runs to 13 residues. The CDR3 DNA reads TGTGCCAGCAGCCAAGATCGGAAGTCACCCCTCCACTTT. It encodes CASSQDRKSPLHF.

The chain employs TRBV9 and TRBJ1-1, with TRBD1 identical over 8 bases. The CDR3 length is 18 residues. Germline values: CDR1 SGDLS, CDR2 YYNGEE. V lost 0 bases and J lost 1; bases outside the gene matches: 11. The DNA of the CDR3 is TGTGCCAGCAGCGTAGCAGGAGAGGAGGGGACAGGGAACACTGAAGCTTTCTTT. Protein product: CASSVAGEEGTGNTEAFF. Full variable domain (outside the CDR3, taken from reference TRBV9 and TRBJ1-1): DSGVTQTPKHLITATGQRVTLRCSPRSGDLSVYWYQQSLDQGLQFLIQYYNGEERAKGNILERFSAQQFPDLHSELNLSSLELGDSALYFCASSVAGEEGTGNTEAFFGQGTRLTVV.

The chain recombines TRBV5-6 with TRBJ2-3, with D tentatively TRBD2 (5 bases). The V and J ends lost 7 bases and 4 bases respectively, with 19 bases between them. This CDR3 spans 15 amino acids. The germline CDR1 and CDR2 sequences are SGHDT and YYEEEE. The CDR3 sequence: CASAPVASSADTQYF. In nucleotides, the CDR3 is TGTGCCAGCGCACCTGTAGCTAGTAGCGCAGATACGCAGTATTTT.

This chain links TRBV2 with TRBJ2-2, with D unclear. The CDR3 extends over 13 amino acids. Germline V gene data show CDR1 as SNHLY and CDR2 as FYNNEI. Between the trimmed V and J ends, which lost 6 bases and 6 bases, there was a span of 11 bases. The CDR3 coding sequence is TGTGCCAGCAGGAGAGATCTGGCCGGGGAGCTGTTTTTT. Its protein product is CASRRDLAGELFF.

The CDR3 DNA reads as TGTGCCAGCAGCTTAGAGGCTAGCGGGGGGGCCGGTGAGCAGTTCTTC. Translation: CASSLEASGGAGEQFF. J is TRBJ2-1 and V is TRBV11-3, with TRBD2 identical over 12 bases. Germline loops: CDR1 SGHNT, CDR2 YENEEA. After removal of 0 bases from V and 9 bases from J, the junction contained 6 bases not matched to a gene. This CDR3 comprises 16 residues.

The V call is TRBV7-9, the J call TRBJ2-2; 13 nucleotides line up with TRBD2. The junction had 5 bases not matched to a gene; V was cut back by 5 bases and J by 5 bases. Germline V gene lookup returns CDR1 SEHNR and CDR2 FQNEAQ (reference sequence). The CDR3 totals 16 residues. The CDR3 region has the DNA TGTGCCAGCAGCCCCCGGACTAGCGGGAGAACCGGGGAGCTGTTTTTT. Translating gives CASSPRTSGRTGELFF.

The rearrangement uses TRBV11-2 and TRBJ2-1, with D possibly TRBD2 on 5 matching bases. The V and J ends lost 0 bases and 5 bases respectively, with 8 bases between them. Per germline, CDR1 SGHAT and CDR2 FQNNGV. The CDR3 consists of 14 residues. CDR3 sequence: CASSLDRGNNEQFF. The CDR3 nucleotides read TGTGCCAGCAGCTTAGACCGGGGTAACAATGAGCAGTTCTTC.

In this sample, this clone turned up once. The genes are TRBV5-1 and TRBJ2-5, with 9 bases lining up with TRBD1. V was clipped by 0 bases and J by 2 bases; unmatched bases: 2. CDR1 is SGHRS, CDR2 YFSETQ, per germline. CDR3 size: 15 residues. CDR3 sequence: CASSLAGTGQETQYF. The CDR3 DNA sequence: TGCGCCAGCAGCTTGGCCGGGACAGGGCAAGAGACCCAGTACTTC.

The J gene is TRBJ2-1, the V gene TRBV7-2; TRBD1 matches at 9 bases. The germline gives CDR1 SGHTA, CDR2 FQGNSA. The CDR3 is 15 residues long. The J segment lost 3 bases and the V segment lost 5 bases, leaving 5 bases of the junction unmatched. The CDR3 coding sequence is TGTGCCAGCAGCCCAGACAGGGGGAGCTACAATGAGCAGTTCTTC. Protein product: CASSPDRGSYNEQFF.

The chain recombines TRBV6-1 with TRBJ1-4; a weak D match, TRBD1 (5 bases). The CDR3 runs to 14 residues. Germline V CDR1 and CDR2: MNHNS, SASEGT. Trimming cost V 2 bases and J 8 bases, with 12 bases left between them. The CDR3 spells CASSEMGVGEKLFF. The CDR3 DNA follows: TGTGCCAGCAGTGAAATGGGGGTCGGGGAAAAACTGTTTTTT.

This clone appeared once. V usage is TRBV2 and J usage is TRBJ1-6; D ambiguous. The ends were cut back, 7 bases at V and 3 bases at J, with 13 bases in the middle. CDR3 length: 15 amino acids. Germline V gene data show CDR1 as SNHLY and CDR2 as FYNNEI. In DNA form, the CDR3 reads TGTGCCAGCAACCCAGACTCAAGCTATAATTCACCCCTCCACTTT. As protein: CASNPDSSYNSPLHF. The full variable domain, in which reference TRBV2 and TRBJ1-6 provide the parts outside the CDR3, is EPEVTQTPSHQVTQMGQEVILRCVPISNHLYFYWYRQILGQKVEFLVSFYNNEISEKSEIFDDQFSVERPDGSNFTLKIRSTKLEDSAMYFCASNPDSSYNSPLHFGNGTRLTVT.

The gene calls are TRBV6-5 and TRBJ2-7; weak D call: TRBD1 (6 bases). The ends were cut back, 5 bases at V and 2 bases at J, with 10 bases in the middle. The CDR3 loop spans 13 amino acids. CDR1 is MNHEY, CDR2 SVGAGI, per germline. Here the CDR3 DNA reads TGTGCCAGCAGTCCAGGGGTCCCCTACGAGCAGTACTTC. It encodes CASSPGVPYEQYF.

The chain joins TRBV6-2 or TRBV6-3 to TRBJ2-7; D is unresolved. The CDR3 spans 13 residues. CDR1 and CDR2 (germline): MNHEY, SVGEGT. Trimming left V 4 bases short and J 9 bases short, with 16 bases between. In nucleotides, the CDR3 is TGTGCCAGCAGTTCGGCAGCTGTTAAGGGGCAGTACTTC. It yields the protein CASSSAAVKGQYF.

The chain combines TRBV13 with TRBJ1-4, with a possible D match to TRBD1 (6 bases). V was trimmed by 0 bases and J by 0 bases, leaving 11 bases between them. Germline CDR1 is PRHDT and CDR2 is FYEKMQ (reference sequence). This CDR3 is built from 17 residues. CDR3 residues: CASSLGPQGSTNEKLFF. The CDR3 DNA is TGTGCCAGCAGCTTAGGTCCACAGGGATCAACTAATGAAAAACTGTTTTTT.

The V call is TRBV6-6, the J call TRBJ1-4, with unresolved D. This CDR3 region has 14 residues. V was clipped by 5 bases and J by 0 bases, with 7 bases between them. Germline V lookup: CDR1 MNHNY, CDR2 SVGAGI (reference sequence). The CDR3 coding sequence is TGTGCCAGCAGTATCAGGACAACTAATGAAAAACTGTTTTTT. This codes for CASSIRTTNEKLFF.

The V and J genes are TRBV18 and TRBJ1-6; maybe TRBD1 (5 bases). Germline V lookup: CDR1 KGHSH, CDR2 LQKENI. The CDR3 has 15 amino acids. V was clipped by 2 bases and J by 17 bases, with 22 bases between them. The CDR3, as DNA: TGTGCCAGCTCACCATTAATTGTTCGGGGCTCCGTTGTCCACTTT. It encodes CASSPLIVRGSVVHF.

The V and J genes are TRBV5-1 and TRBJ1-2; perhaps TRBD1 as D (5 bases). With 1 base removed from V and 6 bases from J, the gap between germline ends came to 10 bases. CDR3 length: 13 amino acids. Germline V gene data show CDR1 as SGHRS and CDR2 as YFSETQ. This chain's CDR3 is CASSLPEGHGYTF. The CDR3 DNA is TGCGCCAGCAGCTTGCCCGAGGGGCATGGCTACACCTTC.

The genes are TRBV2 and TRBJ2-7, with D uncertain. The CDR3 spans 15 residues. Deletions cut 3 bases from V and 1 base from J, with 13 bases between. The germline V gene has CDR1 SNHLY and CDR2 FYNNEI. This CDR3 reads CASSDSEVLSYEQYF. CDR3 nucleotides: TGTGCCAGCAGTGATTCTGAGGTCCTGTCCTACGAGCAGTACTTC.

This CDR3 is CASRVSGNTIYF. In nucleotides, the CDR3 is TGTGCCAGCCGGGTCTCTGGAAACACCATATATTTT. The chain employs TRBV6-6 and TRBJ1-3; no clear D. This CDR3 comprises 12 residues. The V gene lost 8 bases and the J gene lost 0 bases, with 5 bases spanning the gap. Germline V lookup: CDR1 MNHNY, CDR2 SVGAGI (reference sequence).

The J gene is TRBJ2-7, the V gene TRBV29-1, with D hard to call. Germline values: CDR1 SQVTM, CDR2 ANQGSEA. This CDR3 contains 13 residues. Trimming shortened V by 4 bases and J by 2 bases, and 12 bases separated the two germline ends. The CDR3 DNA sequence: TGCAGCGTTGGGTTCGGCTCAGCCTACGAGCAGTACTTC. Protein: CSVGFGSAYEQYF.